The clone carrying this TCR beta chain was picked up many times. RNA transcripts served as the template for amplifying TCR beta CDR3 regions. First-round RT-PCR of the TCR CDR3 relied on the HTBI primer set. TCRdb re-derived calls from the multiplex PCR reads in MiXCR, one entry per CDR3 protein. The data hold about 840,000 distinct CDR3 sequences, with 35% to 45% observed a single time. This entry is derived from a study of T cells in Graves' hyperthyroidism and ophthalmopathy. Germline V lookup: CDR1 SGDLS, CDR2 YYNGEE. Trimming removed 1 base from V and 1 base from J, with 8 bases in between. The CDR3 has 14 amino acids.

The TCR comes from a man between 18 and 29 years old with Graves' hyperthyroidism. Source material: blood. The chain employs TRBV9 and TRBJ1-1; D not resolved. CDR3 sequence (DNA): TGTGCCAGCAGCGTACAGCTGGAGAACACTGAAGCTTTCTTT. This gives the protein CASSVQLENTEAFF.